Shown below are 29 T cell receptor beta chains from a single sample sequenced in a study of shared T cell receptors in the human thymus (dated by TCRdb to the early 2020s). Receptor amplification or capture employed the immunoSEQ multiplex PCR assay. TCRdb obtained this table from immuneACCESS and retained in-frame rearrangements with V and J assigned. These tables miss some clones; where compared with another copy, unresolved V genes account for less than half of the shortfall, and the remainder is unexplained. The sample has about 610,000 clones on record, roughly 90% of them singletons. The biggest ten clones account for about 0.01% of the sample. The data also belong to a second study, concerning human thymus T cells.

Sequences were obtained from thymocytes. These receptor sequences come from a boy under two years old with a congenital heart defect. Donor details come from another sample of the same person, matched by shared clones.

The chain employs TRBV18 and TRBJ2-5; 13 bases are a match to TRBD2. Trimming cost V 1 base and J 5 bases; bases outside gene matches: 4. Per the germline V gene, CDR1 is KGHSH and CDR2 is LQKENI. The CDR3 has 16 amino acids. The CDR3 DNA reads TGTGCCAGCTCACCACAGACTAGCGGGAGGACGGAGACCCAGTACTTC. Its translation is CASSPQTSGRTETQYF. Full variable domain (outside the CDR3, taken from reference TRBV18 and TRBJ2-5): NAGVMQNPRHLVRRRGQEARLRCSPMKGHSHVYWYRQLPEEGLKFMVYLQKENIIDESGMPKERFSAEFPKEGPSILRIQQVVRGDSAAYFCASSPQTSGRTETQYFGPGTRLLVL.

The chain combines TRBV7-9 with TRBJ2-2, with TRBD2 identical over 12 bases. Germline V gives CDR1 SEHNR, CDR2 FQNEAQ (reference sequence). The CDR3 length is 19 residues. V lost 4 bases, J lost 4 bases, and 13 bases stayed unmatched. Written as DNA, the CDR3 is TGTGCCAGCAGCTCCCCGCCTAGCGGGAGGGAGTTGGTCACCGGGGAGCTGTTTTTT. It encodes CASSSPPSGRELVTGELFF.

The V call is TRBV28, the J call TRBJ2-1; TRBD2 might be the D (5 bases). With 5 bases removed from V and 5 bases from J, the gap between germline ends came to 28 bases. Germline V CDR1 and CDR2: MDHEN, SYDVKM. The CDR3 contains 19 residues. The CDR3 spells CASSPRRVSERSPHNEQFF. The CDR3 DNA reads TGTGCCAGCAGTCCCAGGCGGGTGAGCGAGAGATCCCCTCACAATGAGCAGTTCTTC.

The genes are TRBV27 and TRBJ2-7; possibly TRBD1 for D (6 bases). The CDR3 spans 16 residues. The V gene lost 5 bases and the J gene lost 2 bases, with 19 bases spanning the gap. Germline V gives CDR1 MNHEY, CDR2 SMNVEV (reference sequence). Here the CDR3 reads CASSPPRTARTYEQYF. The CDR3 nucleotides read TGTGCCAGCAGTCCCCCCCGGACAGCCCGAACCTACGAGCAGTACTTC.

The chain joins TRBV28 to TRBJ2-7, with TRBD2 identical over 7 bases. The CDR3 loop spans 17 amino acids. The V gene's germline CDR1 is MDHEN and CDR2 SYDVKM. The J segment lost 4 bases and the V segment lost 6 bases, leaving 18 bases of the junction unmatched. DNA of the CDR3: TGTGCCAGCAGGGGACTTCCGACTAGCAGCTCCTCTTACGAGCAGTACTTC. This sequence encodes CASRGLPTSSSSYEQYF.

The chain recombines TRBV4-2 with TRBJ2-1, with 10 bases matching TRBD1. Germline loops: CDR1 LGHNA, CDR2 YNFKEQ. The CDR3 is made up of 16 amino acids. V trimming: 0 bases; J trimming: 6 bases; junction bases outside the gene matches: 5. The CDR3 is CASSQDRQGARNEQFF. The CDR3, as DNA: TGTGCCAGCAGCCAAGATAGACAGGGGGCGCGCAATGAGCAGTTCTTC.

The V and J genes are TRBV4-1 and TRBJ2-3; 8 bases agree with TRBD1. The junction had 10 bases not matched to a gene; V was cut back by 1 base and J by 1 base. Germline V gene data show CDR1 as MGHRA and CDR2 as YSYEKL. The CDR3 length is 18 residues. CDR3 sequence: CASSQVSGQGRGTDTQYF. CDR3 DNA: TGCGCCAGCAGCCAAGTCTCCGGACAGGGCCGAGGCACAGATACGCAGTATTTT.

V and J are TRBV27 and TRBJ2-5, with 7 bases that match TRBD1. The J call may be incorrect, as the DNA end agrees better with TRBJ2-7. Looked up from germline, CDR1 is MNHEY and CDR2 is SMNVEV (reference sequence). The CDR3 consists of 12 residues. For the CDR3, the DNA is TGTGCCAGCTGGACAGGATCCTACGAGCAGTACTTC. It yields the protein CASWTGSYEQYF.

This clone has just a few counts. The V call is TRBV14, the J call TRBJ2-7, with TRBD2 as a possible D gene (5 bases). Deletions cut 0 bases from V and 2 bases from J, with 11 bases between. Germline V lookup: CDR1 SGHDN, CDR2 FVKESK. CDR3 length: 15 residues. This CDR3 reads CASSQEEGNPYEQYF. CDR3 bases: TGTGCCAGCAGCCAAGAAGAGGGCAACCCCTACGAGCAGTACTTC.

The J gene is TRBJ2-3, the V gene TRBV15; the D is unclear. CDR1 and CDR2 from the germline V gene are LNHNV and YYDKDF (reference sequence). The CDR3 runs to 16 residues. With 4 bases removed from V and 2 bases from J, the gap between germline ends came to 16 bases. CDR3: CATSNALRGFTDTQYF. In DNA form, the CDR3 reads TGTGCCACCAGCAACGCCCTTCGCGGATTCACAGATACGCAGTATTTT. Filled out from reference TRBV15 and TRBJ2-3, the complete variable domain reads DAMVIQNPRYQVTQFGKPVTLSCSQTLNHNVMYWYQQKSSQAPKLLFHYYDKDFNNEADTPDNFQSRRPNTSFCFLDIRSPGLGDTAMYLCATSNALRGFTDTQYFGPGTRLTVL.

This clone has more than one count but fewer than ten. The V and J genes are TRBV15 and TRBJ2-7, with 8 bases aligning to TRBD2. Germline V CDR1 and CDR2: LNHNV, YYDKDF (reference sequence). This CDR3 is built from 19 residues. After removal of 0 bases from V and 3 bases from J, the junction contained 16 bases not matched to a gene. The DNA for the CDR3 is TGTGCCACCAGCAGAGATTGGGCTAGCGGGCCCGGGGGGTTCTACGAGCAGTACTTC. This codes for CATSRDWASGPGGFYEQYF.

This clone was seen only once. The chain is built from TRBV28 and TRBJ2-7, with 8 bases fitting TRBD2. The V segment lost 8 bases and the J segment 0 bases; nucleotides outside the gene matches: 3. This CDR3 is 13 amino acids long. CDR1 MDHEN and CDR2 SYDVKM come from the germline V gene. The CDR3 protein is CASRLALSYEQYF. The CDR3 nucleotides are TGTGCCAGCCGACTAGCGCTCTCCTACGAGCAGTACTTC.

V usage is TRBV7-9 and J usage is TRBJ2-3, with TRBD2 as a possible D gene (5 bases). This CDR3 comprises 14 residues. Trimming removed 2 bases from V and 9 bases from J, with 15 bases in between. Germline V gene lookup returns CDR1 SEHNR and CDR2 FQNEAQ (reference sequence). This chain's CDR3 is CASSLNRRRGTQYF. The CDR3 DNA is TGTGCCAGCAGCTTAAACAGACGGAGAGGGACGCAGTATTTT. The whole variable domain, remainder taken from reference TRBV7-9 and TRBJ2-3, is DTGVSQNPRHKITKRGQNVTFRCDPISEHNRLYWYRQTLGQGPEFLTYFQNEAQLEKSRLLSDRFSAERPKGSFSTLEIQRTEQGDSAMYLCASSLNRRRGTQYFGPGTRLTVL.

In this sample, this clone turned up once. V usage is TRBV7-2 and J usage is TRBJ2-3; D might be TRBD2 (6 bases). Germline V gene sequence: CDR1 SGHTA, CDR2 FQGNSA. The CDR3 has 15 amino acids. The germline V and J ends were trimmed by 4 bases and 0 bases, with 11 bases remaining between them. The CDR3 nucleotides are TGTGCCAGCAGCTCGCCGGGGACTAGCACAGATACGCAGTATTTT. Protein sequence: CASSSPGTSTDTQYF.

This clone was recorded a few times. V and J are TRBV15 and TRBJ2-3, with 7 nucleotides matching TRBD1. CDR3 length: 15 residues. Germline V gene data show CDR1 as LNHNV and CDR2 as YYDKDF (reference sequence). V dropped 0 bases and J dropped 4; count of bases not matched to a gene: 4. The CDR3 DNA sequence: TGTGCCACCAGCAGAGAAGTGACAGGGCCAGATACGCAGTATTTT. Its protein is CATSREVTGPDTQYF.

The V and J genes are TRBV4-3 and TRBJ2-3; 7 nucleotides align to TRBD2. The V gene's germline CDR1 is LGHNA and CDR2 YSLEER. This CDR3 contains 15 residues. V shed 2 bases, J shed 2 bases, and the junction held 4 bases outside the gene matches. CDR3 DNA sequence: TGCGCCAGCAGCCAATCACGGGAGGACACAGATACGCAGTATTTT. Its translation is CASSQSREDTDTQYF.

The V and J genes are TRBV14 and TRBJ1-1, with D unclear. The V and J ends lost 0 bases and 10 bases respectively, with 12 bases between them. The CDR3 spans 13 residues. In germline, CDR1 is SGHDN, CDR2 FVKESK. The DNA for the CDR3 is TGTGCCAGCAGCCAAGAACCCTATACGGGAGCTTTCTTT. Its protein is CASSQEPYTGAFF.

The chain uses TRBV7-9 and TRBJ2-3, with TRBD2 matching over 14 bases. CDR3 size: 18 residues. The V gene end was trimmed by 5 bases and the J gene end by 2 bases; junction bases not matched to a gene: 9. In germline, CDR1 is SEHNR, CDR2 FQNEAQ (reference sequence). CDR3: CASSLGLAGVVPTDTQYF. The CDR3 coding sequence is TGTGCCAGCAGCCTGGGACTAGCGGGAGTGGTCCCCACAGATACGCAGTATTTT. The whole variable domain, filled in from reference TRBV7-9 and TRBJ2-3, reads DTGVSQNPRHKITKRGQNVTFRCDPISEHNRLYWYRQTLGQGPEFLTYFQNEAQLEKSRLLSDRFSAERPKGSFSTLEIQRTEQGDSAMYLCASSLGLAGVVPTDTQYFGPGTRLTVL.

The CDR3 DNA sequence: TGTGCCAGCAGCCCCCCGGGACAGGGCTACGAGCAGTACTTC. It specifies CASSPPGQGYEQYF. This chain connects TRBV7-2 to TRBJ2-7, with 9 bases aligning to TRBD1. Germline CDR1 is SGHTA and CDR2 is FQGNSA. The CDR3 length is 14 residues. The V gene end was trimmed by 5 bases and the J gene end by 3 bases; junction bases not matched to a gene: 5.

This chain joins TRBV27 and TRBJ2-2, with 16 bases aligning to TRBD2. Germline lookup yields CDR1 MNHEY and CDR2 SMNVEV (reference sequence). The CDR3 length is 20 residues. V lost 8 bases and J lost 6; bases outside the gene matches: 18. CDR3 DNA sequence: TGTGCCAGCTATGTGGGGACTAGCGGGAGGGCCCGAAGGATGTCCGGGGAGCTGTTTTTT. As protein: CASYVGTSGRARRMSGELFF.

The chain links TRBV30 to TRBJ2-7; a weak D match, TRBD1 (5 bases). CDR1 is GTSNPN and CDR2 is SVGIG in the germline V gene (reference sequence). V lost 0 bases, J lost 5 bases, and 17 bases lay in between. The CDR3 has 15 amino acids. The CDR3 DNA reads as TGTGCCTGGAGTGTAAGGGGCAGCCCTCTCCACGAGCAGTACTTC. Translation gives CAWSVRGSPLHEQYF.

The CDR3 loop is CSVARVPPSYEQYF. The CDR3 nucleotides are TGCAGCGTTGCGAGGGTACCGCCCTCCTACGAGCAGTACTTC. The chain recombines TRBV29-1 with TRBJ2-7, with D perhaps matching TRBD2 (5 bases). Germline V gives CDR1 SQVTM, CDR2 ANQGSEA. The CDR3 is made up of 14 amino acids. The V and J ends lost 4 bases and 0 bases respectively, with 13 bases between them.

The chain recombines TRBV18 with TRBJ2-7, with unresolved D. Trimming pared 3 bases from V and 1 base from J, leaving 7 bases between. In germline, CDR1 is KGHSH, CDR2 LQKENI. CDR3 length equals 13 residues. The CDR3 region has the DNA TGTGCCAGCTCACCGACTGCTTCCTACGAGCAGTACTTC. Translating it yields CASSPTASYEQYF. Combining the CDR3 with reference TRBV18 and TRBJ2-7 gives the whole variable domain NAGVMQNPRHLVRRRGQEARLRCSPMKGHSHVYWYRQLPEEGLKFMVYLQKENIIDESGMPKERFSAEFPKEGPSILRIQQVVRGDSAAYFCASSPTASYEQYFGPGTRLTVT.

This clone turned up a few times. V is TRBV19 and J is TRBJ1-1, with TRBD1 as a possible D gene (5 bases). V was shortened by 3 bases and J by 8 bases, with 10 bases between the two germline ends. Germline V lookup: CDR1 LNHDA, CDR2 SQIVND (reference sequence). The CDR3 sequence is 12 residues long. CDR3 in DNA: TGTGCCAGTAGTATCCCAGGGATGGAAGCTTTCTTT. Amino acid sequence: CASSIPGMEAFF.

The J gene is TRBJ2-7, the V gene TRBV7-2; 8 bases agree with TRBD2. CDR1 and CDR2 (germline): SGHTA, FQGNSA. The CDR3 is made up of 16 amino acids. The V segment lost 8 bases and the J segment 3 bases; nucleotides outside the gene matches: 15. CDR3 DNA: TGTGCCAGCGGGAGCGGGAGCGGGCTGGAAGGCTACGAGCAGTACTTC. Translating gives CASGSGSGLEGYEQYF.

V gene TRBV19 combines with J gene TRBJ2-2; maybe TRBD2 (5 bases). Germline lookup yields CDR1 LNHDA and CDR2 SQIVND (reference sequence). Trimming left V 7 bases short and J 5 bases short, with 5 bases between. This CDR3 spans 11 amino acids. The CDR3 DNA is TGTGCCAGTACGGGGACCGGGGAGCTGTTTTTT. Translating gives CASTGTGELFF.

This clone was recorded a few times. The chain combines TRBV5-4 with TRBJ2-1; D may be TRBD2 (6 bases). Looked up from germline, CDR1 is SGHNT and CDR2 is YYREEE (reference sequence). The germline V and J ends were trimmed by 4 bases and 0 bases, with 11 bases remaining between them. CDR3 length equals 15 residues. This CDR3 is CASSVDGSSYNEQFF. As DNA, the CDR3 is TGTGCCAGCAGCGTGGACGGGAGCTCCTACAATGAGCAGTTCTTC. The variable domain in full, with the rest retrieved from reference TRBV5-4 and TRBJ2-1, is ETGVTQSPTHLIKTRGQQVTLRCSSQSGHNTVSWYQQALGQGPQFIFQYYREEENGRGNFPPRFSGLQFPNYSSELNVNALELDDSALYLCASSVDGSSYNEQFFGPGTRLTVL.

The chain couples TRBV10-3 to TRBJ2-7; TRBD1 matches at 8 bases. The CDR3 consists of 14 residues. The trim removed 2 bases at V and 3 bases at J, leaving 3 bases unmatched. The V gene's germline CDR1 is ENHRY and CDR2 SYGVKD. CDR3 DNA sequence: TGTGCCATCAGTGAGACAGGGGGTCTCTACGAGCAGTACTTC. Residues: CAISETGGLYEQYF.

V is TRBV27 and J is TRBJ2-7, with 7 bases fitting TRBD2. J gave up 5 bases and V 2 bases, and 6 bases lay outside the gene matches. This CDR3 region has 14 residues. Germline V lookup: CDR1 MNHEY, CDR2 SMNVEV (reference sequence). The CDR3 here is CASSLQSGIHEQYF. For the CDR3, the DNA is TGTGCCAGCAGTTTACAAAGCGGGATCCACGAGCAGTACTTC.